This entry is about one TCR beta chain. The antigen is undetermined. Germline CDR1 is MNHEY and CDR2 is SVGAGI. The V and J ends lost 5 bases and 6 bases respectively, with 13 bases between them. The CDR3 contains 13 residues. The record originates from a study of T-cell memory formation after mild COVID-19. Whole-study results and caveats: CD8+ contracting clones occupied EMRA, while CD4+ ones occupied mainly CM and EM.

TCRdb redid the calling of the 5' RACE reads with MiXCR, one entry per CDR3 protein. In the table there are 95,000 to 120,000 distinct CDR3 sequences, about 18% of which are singletons. The clonotype was recovered from a man aged 18 to 29 who had mild COVID-19 (a few samples of this study predate the infection). Cell type and time point are not known. The V and J genes are TRBV6-5 and TRBJ1-2; D call uncertain. Sequencing used PBMCs or a T cell subset sorted from them (not recorded which). The chain's CDR3 is CASSAGFRNGYTF. DNA of the CDR3: TGTGCCAGCAGTGCGGGGTTTCGGAATGGCTACACCTTC.